This TCR beta chain derives from a study of identical twins. Comment on this clonotype: The antigen remains unidentified.

Study results and limitations: Reduced insertions were recorded for abundant cord blood beta clonotypes, with no such pattern in memory repertoires. Recombination models fit unrelated individuals' TCR alpha sharing but underestimated twins'. Researchers reported excess low generation probability among twin-shared out-of-frame alpha sequences.

The cDNA had a unique molecular identifier and a template-switch universal primer site. Each CDR3 protein gets one entry after TCRdb re-called the 5' RACE reads with MiXCR. The sample includes 450,000 or so distinct CDR3 sequences, over 12% of them seen just once. V gave up 1 base and J gave up 4 bases, with 13 bases separating them. The V gene's germline CDR1 is SGHAT and CDR2 FQNNGV. The CDR3 spans 15 residues. The data were also submitted as part of a second study, on yellow fever vaccine responses in identical twins.

This chain links TRBV11-2 with TRBJ2-5; D is possibly TRBD2 (6 bases). The sequenced sample was CD4+ T cells sorted from blood. This clonotype was sampled from a woman aged 18 to 35 in good health. The CDR3 is CASSLVVGGGETQYF. In nucleotides, the CDR3 is TGTGCCAGCAGCTTAGTTGTGGGGGGAGGAGAGACCCAGTACTTC.